These 5 T cell receptor beta chains came from one sample sequenced in a study of OX40 agonist ivuxolimab in advanced cancers. Assay used: immunoSEQ multiplex PCR; TCRdb lists only in-frame clones, some missing. Of under 70,000 clones in the sample, 80% to 95% are singletons; the top ten hold under 10%. The material sequenced was CD4+ or CD8+ T cells sorted from blood, taken in a trial of the OX40 agonist ivuxolimab. The receptors shown here come from an adult with an advanced solid tumor such as melanoma, head and neck, liver or kidney cancer.

The J gene is TRBJ1-2, the V gene TRBV5-1; 9 positions match TRBD1. The trim removed 4 bases at V and 5 bases at J, leaving 21 bases unmatched. From germline, CDR1 is SGHRS and CDR2 YFSETQ. This CDR3 is 19 amino acids long. DNA for the CDR3: TGCGCCAGCAGCCTGACCTCCACGGACAGGGGCGTCTCCAGATATGGCTACACCTTC. It yields the protein CASSLTSTDRGVSRYGYTF.

The chain employs TRBV2 and TRBJ1-6; unclear D gene. Germline CDR1 is SNHLY and CDR2 is FYNNEI. With 0 bases removed from V and 8 bases from J, the gap between germline ends came to 11 bases. This CDR3 region has 15 residues. The CDR3 DNA follows: TGTGCCAGCAGTGAAGCAAGGACCACCTATTCACCCCTCCACTTT. Its translation: CASSEARTTYSPLHF.

The chain has TRBV5-1 and TRBJ2-5; possibly TRBD1 for D (5 bases). The V end lost 4 bases, the J end lost 0 bases, and 10 bases lay between the germline ends. The germline CDR1 and CDR2 sequences are SGHRS and YFSETQ. CDR3 size: 14 residues. CDR3 residues: CASSAPTDQETQYF. CDR3 nucleotide sequence: TGCGCCAGCAGCGCCCCGACAGACCAAGAGACCCAGTACTTC.

The J gene is TRBJ1-5, the V gene TRBV7-9, with no clear D. With 1 base removed from V and 6 bases from J, the gap between germline ends came to 4 bases. This CDR3 is built from 12 residues. Germline V lookup: CDR1 SEHNR, CDR2 FQNEAQ (reference sequence). CDR3 residues: CASSLGVQPQHF. The CDR3 DNA follows: TGTGCCAGCAGCTTAGGAGTTCAGCCCCAGCATTTT.

This sequence joins TRBV5-5 and TRBJ2-1; 7 bases match TRBD1. Unmatched junction bases numbered 9, after V lost 2 bases and J lost 10 bases. The CDR3 is made up of 14 amino acids. Germline V gives CDR1 SGHKS, CDR2 YYEKEE (reference sequence). The CDR3 here is CASSLGGSTREQFF. CDR3 sequence (DNA): TGTGCCAGCAGCTTAGGGGGCTCTACGCGCGAGCAGTTCTTC.